This TCR beta chain is drawn from a study of PD-1 blockade in classical Hodgkin lymphoma. Data came from immunoSEQ multiplex PCR; TCRdb stores just in-frame clones and leaves some out. Among under 30,000 clones, approximately 91% were seen once, and the ten largest hold about 3.8%. Time point described: newly diagnosed, previously untreated cHL patient sample. The V end lost 0 bases, the J end lost 1 base, and 16 bases lay between the germline ends. The CDR3 contains 17 residues. The germline V gene has CDR1 SGHTS and CDR2 YDEGEE. The sequenced material came from peripheral blood mononuclear cells (PBMCs). This clonotype was obtained from a human donor with classical Hodgkin lymphoma. The rearrangement uses TRBV5-8 and TRBJ1-1; D not resolved. Here the CDR3 DNA reads TGTGCCAGCAGCTTGGTGTCGGGCTTAAGTCGGAACACTGAAGCTTTCTTT. It translates to CASSLVSGLSRNTEAFF.